This entry concerns a single TCR beta chain. Its target is unknown. Templates that were synthetic TCR analogs were spiked into each PCR. Measured with immunoSEQ multiplex PCR; TCRdb has only the in-frame clones, and not every one. Of tens of thousands of clones listed, about 85% are singletons. This entry comes from a study of PD-L1 blockade in urothelial cancer. Study findings and constraints: Stronger expansion of tumor-associated clones in blood at 3 weeks distinguished durable-benefit patients.

Germline V gene lookup returns CDR1 SGDLS and CDR2 YYNGEE. The CDR3 is made up of 14 amino acids. J lost 5 bases, V lost 0 bases, and 1 base had no gene match. The sample's time point: pretreatment peripheral blood. Urothelial carcinoma affected the patients, and it was locally advanced or metastatic. The source is a man in his 70s with urothelial cancer. The sequencing used PBMCs, collected around atezolizumab (anti-PD-L1) treatment. The chain is built from TRBV9 and TRBJ2-2; 7 nucleotides agree with TRBD2. CDR3 bases: TGTGCCAGCAGCGTAGGGGAGGGAACCGGGGAGCTGTTTTTT. This translates into CASSVGEGTGELFF.